This is a list of T cell receptor beta chains from one sample in a study of human T cells and chemical hapten exposure. MiXCR was run by TCRdb on the RACE reads, yielding one entry per CDR3 protein. The sample comprises about 260,000 distinct CDR3 sequences, roughly 8.9% of which are singletons, and less than 3% rests with the top ten. The specimen comprised whole blood, sampled in connection with sensitization to the hapten diphenylcyclopropenone (DPC). The source is a woman aged 40-49 years with alopecia areata. Some clones in this sample may be carry-over from other donors' samples. The conserved cysteine and the conserved F or W are not part of the CDR3 here. Each record gives: V gene, CDR3 protein.

TRBV29-1,SVTFGTAQETQY
TRBV3-1,ASSQDGARLAGSAQY
TRBV18,ASSGTRISRGIQY
TRBV20-1,SAIQVDQSQPQH
TRBV4-3,ASSQERQESSGANVLT
TRBV7-9,ASSLQASGANVLT
TRBV28,ASSFFASANTEAF
TRBV30,AWSEIPGNTIY
TRBV7-8,ASSLLSLATGELF
TRBV27,ASSDAGAGGFYEQY
TRBV6-5,ASSIAGVGTEAF
TRBV6-2/TRBV6-3,ASRLNYGYT
TRBV28,ASRRVSQPQH
TRBV5-1,ASSLSLAGADEQY
TRBV4-3,ASSQDLAGAAQETQY
TRBV28,ASSRLGQGLVTGTDTQY
TRBV28,ASSLNSGAGNQPQH
TRBV5-1,ASSLRTSGRVGDTQY
TRBV7-9,ASSFLAGEYNEQF
TRBV6-6,ASRAGTHGYT
TRBV18,ASSPGGGPSSYEQY
TRBV28,ASSLIDRALGGAF
TRBV7-9,ASSSAGIARGVAKNIQY
TRBV7-2,ASSLANLQGNTEAF
TRBV18,ASSPPGTGNTEAF
TRBV7-8,ASSTRLAGGPTDTQY
TRBV5-1,ASRQLAGQGTDTQY
TRBV7-2,ASSPRNVGLPSGANVLT
TRBV7-2,ASSTRTLREQY
TRBV24-1,ATSDSGTSGIVQY
TRBV6-2/TRBV6-3,ASSPGTKSTEQY
TRBV12-3/TRBV12-4,ASTEDRLISGNTIY
TRBV7-3,ASSASGRGETQY
TRBV25-1,ASSRTDGANVLT
TRBV4-3,ASSQATVNSPLH
TRBV20-1,SARSGRAMDEQY
TRBV3-1,ASSQDWPGQTPQPQH
TRBV29-1,SVEIPSNYGYT
TRBV10-3,AINFGQGNTEAF
TRBV7-2,ASSPSAGEHNEQF
TRBV9,ASSVGSFMTYEQF
TRBV7-9,ASSHPGQGAAETQY
TRBV27,ASRPLGVDEKLF
TRBV28,AAEAGFSSYEQY
TRBV29-1,SGGPGTGRYEQY
TRBV28,ASGSTGRDIQY
TRBV5-1,ASRDNTDTQY
TRBV6-5,ASSYRGGHQPQH
TRBV5-1,ASRQGSRTDTQY
TRBV11-1,ASRAREGGRALGEQF
TRBV28,ASSLIPQVAGLYGYT
TRBV7-2,ASSSGGTGRRTGELF
TRBV9,ASSSTPDLEAF
TRBV21-1,ASSKDWREGEETQY
TRBV12-3/TRBV12-4,ASSSLGQTFNYGYT
TRBV12-3/TRBV12-4,ASSLEGLNEKLF
TRBV6-5,ASSYSKGSGIKNIQY
TRBV20-1,SARDQNEQF
TRBV28,ASSPGRAHNSPLH
TRBV10-3,AISKQESNQPQH